This T cell receptor (beta chain) was observed in a study of shared clonotypes between healthy human individuals. The V segment lost 7 bases and the J segment 5 bases; nucleotides outside the gene matches: 8. Germline-derived CDR1 and CDR2 are MNHEY and SVGAGI. The CDR3 runs 14 residues. Turning to this clone: Antigen: not known.

Sequencing used immunoSEQ multiplex PCR; TCRdb keeps in-frame clones, though not all of them. The sample lists about 1.5 million clones, 95% to 97% occurring once. General study points: Depth was large, yet rarefaction showed that sorted-subset sequencing was incomplete.

Specimen: naive CD4+ T cells sorted from blood. As for subset: CD45RA+ positively selected. The clonotype originates from a man aged 30-40 years in good health. This chain uses TRBV6-5 with TRBJ2-4; 7 bases are shared with TRBD1. In DNA form, the CDR3 reads TGTGCCAGCACCAAGGGAGACAGGGAAAACATTCAGTACTTC. It codes for CASTKGDRENIQYF.